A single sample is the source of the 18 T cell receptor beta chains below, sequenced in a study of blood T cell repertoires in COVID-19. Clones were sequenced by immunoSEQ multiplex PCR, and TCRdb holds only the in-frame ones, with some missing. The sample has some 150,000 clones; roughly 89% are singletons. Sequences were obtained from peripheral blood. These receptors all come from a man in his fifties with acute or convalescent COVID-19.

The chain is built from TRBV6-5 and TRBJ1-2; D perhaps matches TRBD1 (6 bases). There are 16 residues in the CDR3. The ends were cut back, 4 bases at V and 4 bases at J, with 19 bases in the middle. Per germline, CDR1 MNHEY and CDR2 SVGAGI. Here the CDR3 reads CASSSLKGGVGYGYTF. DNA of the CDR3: TGTGCCAGCAGTTCTCTTAAAGGGGGGGTTGGCTATGGCTACACCTTC.

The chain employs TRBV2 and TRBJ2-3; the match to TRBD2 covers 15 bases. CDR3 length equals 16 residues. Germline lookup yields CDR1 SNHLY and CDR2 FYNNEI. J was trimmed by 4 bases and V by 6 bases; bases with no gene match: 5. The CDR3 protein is CASSGGLAGGPDTQYF. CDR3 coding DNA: TGTGCCAGCAGCGGAGGACTAGCGGGGGGGCCAGATACGCAGTATTTT. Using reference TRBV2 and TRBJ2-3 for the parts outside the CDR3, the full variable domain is EPEVTQTPSHQVTQMGQEVILRCVPISNHLYFYWYRQILGQKVEFLVSFYNNEISEKSEIFDDQFSVERPDGSNFTLKIRSTKLEDSAMYFCASSGGLAGGPDTQYFGPGTRLTVL.

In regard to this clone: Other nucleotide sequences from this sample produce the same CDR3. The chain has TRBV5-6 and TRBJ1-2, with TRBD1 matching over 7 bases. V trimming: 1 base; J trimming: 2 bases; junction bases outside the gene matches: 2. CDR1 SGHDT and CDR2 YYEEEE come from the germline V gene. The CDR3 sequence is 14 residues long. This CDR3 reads CASSLRDRNYGYTF. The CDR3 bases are TGTGCCAGCAGCTTGCGGGACAGAAACTATGGCTACACCTTC.

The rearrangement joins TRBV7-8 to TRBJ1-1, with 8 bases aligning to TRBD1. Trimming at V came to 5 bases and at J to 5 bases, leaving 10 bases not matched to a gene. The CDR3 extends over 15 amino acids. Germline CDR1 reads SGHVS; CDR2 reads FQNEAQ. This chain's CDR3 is CASSNTGTGLTEAFF. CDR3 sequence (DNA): TGTGCCAGCAGCAATACCGGGACAGGATTGACTGAAGCTTTCTTT.

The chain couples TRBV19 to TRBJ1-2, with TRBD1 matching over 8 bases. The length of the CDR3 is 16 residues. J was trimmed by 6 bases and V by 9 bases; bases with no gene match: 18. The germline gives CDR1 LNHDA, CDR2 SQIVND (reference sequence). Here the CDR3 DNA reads TGTGCCAGCTTTTCCTCGGACAGGGTGGGGTATAATGGCTACACCTTC. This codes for CASFSSDRVGYNGYTF.

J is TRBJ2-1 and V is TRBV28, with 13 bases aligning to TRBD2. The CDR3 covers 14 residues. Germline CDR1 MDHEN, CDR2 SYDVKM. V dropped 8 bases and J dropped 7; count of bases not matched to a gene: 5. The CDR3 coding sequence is TGTGCCAGCCGACTAGCGGGAGGCTGGAATGAGCAGTTCTTC. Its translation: CASRLAGGWNEQFF.

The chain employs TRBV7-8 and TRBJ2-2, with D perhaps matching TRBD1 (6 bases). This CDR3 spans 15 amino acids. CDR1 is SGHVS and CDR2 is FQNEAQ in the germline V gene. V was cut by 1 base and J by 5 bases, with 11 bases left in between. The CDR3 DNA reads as TGTGCCAGCAGCTTAGGCAGGGGCGAAACCGGGGAGCTGTTTTTT. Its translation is CASSLGRGETGELFF.

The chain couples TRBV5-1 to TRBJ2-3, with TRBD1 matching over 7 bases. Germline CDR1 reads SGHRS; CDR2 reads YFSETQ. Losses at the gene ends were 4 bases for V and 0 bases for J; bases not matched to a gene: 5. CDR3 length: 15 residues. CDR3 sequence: CASSPGQPSTDTQYF. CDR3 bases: TGCGCCAGCAGCCCGGGACAGCCTAGCACAGATACGCAGTATTTT.

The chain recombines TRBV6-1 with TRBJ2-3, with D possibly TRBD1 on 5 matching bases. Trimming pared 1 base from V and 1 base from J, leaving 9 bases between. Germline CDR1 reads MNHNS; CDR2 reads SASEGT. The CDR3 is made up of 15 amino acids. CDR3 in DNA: TGTGCCAGCAGTGAAGTAGTCAGGGGCACAGATACGCAGTATTTT. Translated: CASSEVVRGTDTQYF.

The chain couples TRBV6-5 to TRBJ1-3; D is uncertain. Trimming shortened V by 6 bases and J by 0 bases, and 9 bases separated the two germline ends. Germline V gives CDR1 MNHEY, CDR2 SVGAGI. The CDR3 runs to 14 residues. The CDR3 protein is CASRPGGSGNTIYF. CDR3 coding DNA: TGTGCCAGCAGGCCTGGAGGCTCTGGAAACACCATATATTTT.

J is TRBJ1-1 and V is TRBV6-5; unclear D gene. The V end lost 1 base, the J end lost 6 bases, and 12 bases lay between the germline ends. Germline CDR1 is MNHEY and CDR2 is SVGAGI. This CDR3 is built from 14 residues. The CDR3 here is CASSYLSGHAEAFF. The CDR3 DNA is TGTGCCAGCAGTTACTTGTCAGGCCATGCTGAAGCTTTCTTT.

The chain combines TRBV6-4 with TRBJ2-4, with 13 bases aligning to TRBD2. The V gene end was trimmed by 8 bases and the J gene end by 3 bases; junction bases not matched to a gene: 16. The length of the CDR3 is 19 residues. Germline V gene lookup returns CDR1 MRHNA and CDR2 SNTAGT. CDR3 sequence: CASWKTSGGTKALKNIQYF. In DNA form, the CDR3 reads TGTGCCAGCTGGAAGACTAGCGGGGGGACTAAAGCCCTCAAAAACATTCAGTACTTC.

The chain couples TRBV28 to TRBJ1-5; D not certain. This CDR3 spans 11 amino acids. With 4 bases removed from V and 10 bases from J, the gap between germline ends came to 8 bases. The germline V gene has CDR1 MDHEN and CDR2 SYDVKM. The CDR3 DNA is TGTGCCAGCAGTTCCCCCTTTCCCCAGCATTTT. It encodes CASSSPFPQHF. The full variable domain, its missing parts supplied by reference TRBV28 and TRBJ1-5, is DVKVTQSSRYLVKRTGEKVFLECVQDMDHENMFWYRQDPGLGLRLIYFSYDVKMKEKGDIPEGYSVSREKKERFSLILESASTNQTSMYLCASSSPFPQHFGDGTRLSIL.

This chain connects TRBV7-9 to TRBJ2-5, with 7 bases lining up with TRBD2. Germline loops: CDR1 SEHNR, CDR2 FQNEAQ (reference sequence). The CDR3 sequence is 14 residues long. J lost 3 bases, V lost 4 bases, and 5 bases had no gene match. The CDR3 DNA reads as TGTGCCAGCAGCTCCAGCGGGGCCAAAGAGACCCAGTACTTC. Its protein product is CASSSSGAKETQYF.

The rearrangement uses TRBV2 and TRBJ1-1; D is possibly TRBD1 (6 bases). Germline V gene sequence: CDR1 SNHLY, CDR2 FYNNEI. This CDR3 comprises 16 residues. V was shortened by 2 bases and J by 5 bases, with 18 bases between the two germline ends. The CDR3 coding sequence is TGTGCCAGCAGTGAAAGGTTGGGCAGGGGAAGTACTGAAGCTTTCTTT. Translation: CASSERLGRGSTEAFF.

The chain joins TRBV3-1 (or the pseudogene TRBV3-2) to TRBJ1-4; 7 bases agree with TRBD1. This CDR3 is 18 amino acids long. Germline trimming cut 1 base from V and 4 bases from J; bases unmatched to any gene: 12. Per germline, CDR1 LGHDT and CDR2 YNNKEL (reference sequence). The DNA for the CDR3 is TGTGCCAGCAGCCAAGTTACTCGGGACAGTTTCTATAATGAAAAACTGTTTTTT. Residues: CASSQVTRDSFYNEKLFF.

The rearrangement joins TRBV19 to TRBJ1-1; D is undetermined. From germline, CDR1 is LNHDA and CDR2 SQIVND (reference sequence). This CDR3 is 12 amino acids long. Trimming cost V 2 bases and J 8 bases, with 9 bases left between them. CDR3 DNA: TGTGCCAGTAGTATAAGCCAGACAGAAGCTTTCTTT. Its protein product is CASSISQTEAFF.

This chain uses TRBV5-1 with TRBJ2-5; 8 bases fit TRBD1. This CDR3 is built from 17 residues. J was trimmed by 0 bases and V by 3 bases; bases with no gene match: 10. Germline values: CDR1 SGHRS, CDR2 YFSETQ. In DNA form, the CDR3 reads TGCGCCAGCAGCTGGCCTCCGGGACAGGCTAACCAAGAGACCCAGTACTTC. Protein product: CASSWPPGQANQETQYF. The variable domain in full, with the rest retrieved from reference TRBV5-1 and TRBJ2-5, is KAGVTQTPRYLIKTRGQQVTLSCSPISGHRSVSWYQQTPGQGLQFLFEYFSETQRNKGNFPGRFSGRQFSNSRSEMNVSTLELGDSALYLCASSWPPGQANQETQYFGPGTRLLVL.